The rows below give T cell receptor beta chains drawn from one sample of a study of blood T cell repertoires in COVID-19. Method: immunoSEQ multiplex PCR; TCRdb's copy keeps in-frame clones and lacks some. The data hold around 220,000 clones, with roughly 80% observed a single time. The sample comprised peripheral blood. Source of these receptors: a human donor in a cohort sampled during active COVID-19. CDR3s include the opening cysteine and the closing phenylalanine or tryptophan. The D gene is left open where the match is weak. Some rows have no size entry. The others give once, few or many, or a class for an expanded clone.

J	V	D	size	CDR3	DNA
TRBJ2-1	TRBV7-9	-	once	CASSSVGVYNEQFF	TGTGCCAGCAGCTCGGTAGGGGTGTACAATGAGCAGTTCTTC
TRBJ2-7	TRBV7-3	TRBD2	-	CASSPGGAGATYEQYF	TGTGCCAGCAGCCCCGGTGGAGCGGGAGCGACCTACGAGCAGTACTTC
TRBJ1-1	TRBV28	-	-	CASSSTGWNTEAFF	TGTGCCAGCAGTTCCACAGGTTGGAACACTGAAGCTTTCTTT
TRBJ2-2	TRBV4-3	TRBD2	-	CASSLGGVGATGELFF	TGCGCCAGCAGCCTGGGGGGGGTCGGAGCCACCGGGGAGCTGTTTTTT
TRBJ2-2	TRBV27	-	-	CASSSATTGELFF	TGTGCCAGCAGTAGCGCTACGACCGGGGAGCTGTTTTTT
TRBJ1-5	TRBV19	TRBD1	-	CATTGQGTQPQHF	TGTGCCACTACGGGACAGGGAACTCAGCCCCAGCATTTT
TRBJ2-2	TRBV28	TRBD2	-	CASSLFASGNTGELFF	TGTGCCAGCAGTTTATTTGCTAGCGGAAACACCGGGGAGCTGTTTTTT
TRBJ1-3	TRBV18	-	-	CASSPWPGNTIYF	TGTGCCAGCTCACCATGGCCAGGAAACACCATATATTTT
TRBJ2-7	TRBV30	TRBD1	-	CAWGDSYYEQYF	TGTGCCTGGGGGGACAGTTACTACGAGCAGTACTTC
TRBJ2-7	TRBV6-5	-	-	CASSPRGLQQYF	TGTGCCAGCAGCCCCCGGGGACTTCAGCAGTACTTC
TRBJ2-1	TRBV5-4	TRBD1	few	CASSPGTGGNEQFF	TGTGCCAGCAGCCCCGGGACAGGGGGCAATGAGCAGTTCTTC